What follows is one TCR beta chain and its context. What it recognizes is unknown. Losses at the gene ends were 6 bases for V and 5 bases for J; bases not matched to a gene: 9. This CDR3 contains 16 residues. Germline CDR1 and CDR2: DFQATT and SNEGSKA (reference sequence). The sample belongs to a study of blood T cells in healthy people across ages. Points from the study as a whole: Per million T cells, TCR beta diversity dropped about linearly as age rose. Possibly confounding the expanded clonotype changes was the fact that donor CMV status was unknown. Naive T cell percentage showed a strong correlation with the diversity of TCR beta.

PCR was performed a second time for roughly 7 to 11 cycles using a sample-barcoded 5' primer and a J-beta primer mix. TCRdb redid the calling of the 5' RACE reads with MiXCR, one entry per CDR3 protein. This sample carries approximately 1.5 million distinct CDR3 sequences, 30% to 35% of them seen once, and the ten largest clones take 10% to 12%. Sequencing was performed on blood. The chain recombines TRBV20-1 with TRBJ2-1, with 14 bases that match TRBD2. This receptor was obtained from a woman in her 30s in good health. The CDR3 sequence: CSARPLGLAGDNEQFF. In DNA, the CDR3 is TGCAGTGCCCGACCCCTGGGACTAGCGGGGGACAATGAGCAGTTCTTC.